This TCR beta chain was found in a study of blood T cell repertoires in COVID-19. Whole-study context: Recovered status in Cohort 3 required two negative PCRs, clearance, or symptom resolution. Some COVID-19 samples were acute and others convalescent; all came from the United States, Italy and Spain. In each case, the material was cDNA or gDNA derived from T cells, B-cell-depleted T cells, or PBMCs.

Here immunoSEQ multiplex PCR was the method, and the copy in TCRdb shows in-frame clones only, minus some. Of hundreds of thousands of clones in the sample, 70% to 90% were seen once. CDR1 and CDR2 (germline): MDHEN, SYDVKM. Trimming removed 5 bases from V and 7 bases from J, with 7 bases in between. The CDR3 length is 11 residues. The sample taken for sequencing was PBMCs or T cells enriched from blood (not recorded which). V usage is TRBV28 and J usage is TRBJ2-3; D possibly corresponds to TRBD1 (5 bases). The origin of this receptor is a man in his forties in a cohort exposed to, infected with or recovered from COVID-19 (not recorded which). As DNA, the CDR3 is TGTGCCAGCAGTACAGGTTATACGCAGTATTTT. Translated, it gives CASSTGYTQYF.